The rows below give T cell receptor beta chains drawn from one sample of a study of control samples from healthy donors and cancer patients. The protocol was immunoSEQ multiplex PCR, while the TCRdb copy is restricted to in-frame clones and leaves out a portion. The data show 95,000 to 150,000 clones, with about 90% seen just once and 1.5% to 2% held by the top ten. Sequencing was done on a sample of blood. The receptors come from a man in his late teens or twenties in good health. Both conserved end residues are part of each CDR3. D genes are given only for firm matches. A clone size is listed for some rows: how often the clone was seen (once, few, many), or a class if it is expanded.

TRBJ1-1 TRBV6-6 - - CASSYSGMNTEAFF TGTGCCAGCAGTTACTCCGGGATGAACACTGAAGCTTTCTTT
TRBJ2-7 TRBV7-2 - TRBD1 CASSLARGHEQYF TGTGCCAGCAGCTTAGCCAGGGGGCATGAGCAGTACTTC
TRBJ2-3 TRBV6-4 medium-sized - CASSGQGTDTQYF TGTGCCAGCAGTGGACAGGGCACAGATACGCAGTATTTT
TRBJ2-3 TRBV18 - - CASSPQGRDTQYF TGTGCCAGCTCACCACAGGGGCGGGATACGCAGTATTTT
TRBJ2-2 TRBV6-4 - - CASSVQGDTGVLFF TGTGCCAGCAGTGTTCAGGGAGACACCGGGGTGCTGTTTTTT
TRBJ1-2 TRBV4-2 - - CASSQEDRPYGYTF TGTGCCAGCAGCCAAGAAGACAGACCCTATGGCTACACCTTC
TRBJ2-7 TRBV5-4 - - CASSSTGVPYEQYF TGTGCCAGCAGCTCGACAGGAGTCCCCTACGAGCAGTACTTC
TRBJ2-7 TRBV11-3 once - CASSLEGTGGEQYF TGTGCCAGCAGCTTAGAGGGCACCGGTGGTGAGCAGTACTTC
TRBJ1-1 TRBV5-4 - - CASSFGSVGTEAFF TGTGCCAGCAGCTTTGGGTCTGTAGGCACTGAAGCTTTCTTT
TRBJ1-5 TRBV19 - - CASSISGFNQPQHF TGTGCCAGTAGTATATCAGGGTTCAATCAGCCCCAGCATTTT
TRBJ2-5 TRBV4-2 - - CASSQGQETQYF TGTGCCAGCAGCCAAGGTCAAGAGACCCAGTACTTC
TRBJ2-3 TRBV10-3 - - CAISEGRMAPDTQYF TGTGCCATCAGTGAGGGGAGGATGGCCCCAGATACGCAGTATTTT
TRBJ2-7 TRBV29-1 - - CSVRRGLGTDGQYF TGCAGCGTCCGACGGGGTTTAGGAACCGACGGGCAGTACTTC
TRBJ2-7 TRBV27 - - CASRLVRDGYEQYF TGTGCCAGCCGACTCGTTCGGGACGGCTACGAGCAGTACTTC
TRBJ1-2 TRBV19 - - CASRELGRNYGYTF TGTGCCAGCCGAGAACTAGGCAGGAACTATGGCTACACCTTC
TRBJ1-5 TRBV10-3 - - CAIRREDQPQHF TGTGCCATCAGGCGGGAGGACCAGCCCCAGCATTTT
TRBJ1-2 TRBV15 - - CATSRDEWGGGYTF TGTGCCACCAGCAGAGATGAATGGGGGGGTGGCTACACCTTC
TRBJ2-2 TRBV7-8 - - CASSLGHANTGELFF TGTGCCAGCAGCCTCGGACATGCGAACACCGGGGAGCTGTTTTTT
TRBJ2-3 TRBV27 - - CASSLRSPRGTDTQYF TGTGCCAGCAGTTTAAGGTCACCCAGAGGCACAGATACGCAGTATTTT
TRBJ1-1 TRBV5-1 - TRBD1 CASSLGQGDVAFF TGTGCCAGCAGCTTGGGACAGGGAGACGTAGCTTTCTTT
TRBJ2-3 TRBV23-1 few - CASSQSPIETSTDTQYF TGCGCCAGCAGTCAATCCCCCATAGAAACCAGCACAGATACGCAGTATTTT
TRBJ2-5 TRBV11-3 - - CASSLQGLQETQYF TGTGCCAGCAGCTTACAGGGTCTCCAAGAGACCCAGTACTTC
TRBJ2-1 TRBV29-1 - - CSVGQGPSNEQFF TGCAGCGTTGGCCAGGGACCCTCTAATGAGCAGTTCTTC
TRBJ1-5 TRBV19 once - CASNILGEQPQHF TGTGCCAGTAACATCTTGGGGGAGCAGCCCCAGCATTTT
TRBJ1-1 TRBV5-6 - TRBD1 CASSYDREDTEAFF TGTGCCAGCAGCTACGACAGGGAGGACACTGAAGCTTTCTTT
TRBJ1-2 TRBV30 - - CAWSVPQPGPYGYTF TGTGCCTGGAGTGTACCCCAGCCAGGGCCCTATGGCTACACCTTC
TRBJ2-1 TRBV3-1/TRBV3-2 - - CASSLRLGWSEQFF TGTGCCAGCAGCCTCAGACTAGGTTGGAGTGAGCAGTTCTTC
TRBJ2-7 TRBV6-2/TRBV6-3 - TRBD2 CASSYRGGLYEQYF TGTGCCAGCAGTTACCGGGGGGGACTCTACGAGCAGTACTTC
TRBJ2-7 TRBV27 - - CASSLSSGRYYTYEQYF TGTGCCAGCAGTTTATCCAGCGGAAGATATTATACCTACGAGCAGTACTTC
TRBJ2-7 TRBV7-2 - - CASKKDYVAYEQYF TGTGCCAGCAAGAAGGACTATGTAGCGTACGAGCAGTACTTC
TRBJ1-4 TRBV15 - - CATSRAGRGNEKLFF TGTGCCACCAGCAGAGCAGGCAGAGGCAATGAAAAACTGTTTTTT
TRBJ1-1 TRBV7-6 - - CASSSRTPNTEAFF TGTGCCAGCAGCTCCAGGACGCCAAACACTGAAGCTTTCTTT